Following are 30 T cell receptor beta chains from one sample sequenced in a study of identical twins (dated by TCRdb to the mid-2010s). Library prep was done by 5' RACE. The data were produced on an Illumina HiSeq 2000. The public reads were reanalyzed by TCRdb: fastp trimming at Q25, MiXCR alignment, in-frame beta chains only. Each entry is one CDR3 protein sequence, shown with its most common DNA and genes. In all, the sample holds 700,000 or so distinct CDR3 sequences, and 8.6% of those were seen once. The top ten constitute 0.8% to 1% of the sample. The same sample was also used in a study of yellow fever vaccine responses in identical twins.

The sequencing input was PBMCs. These receptor sequences come from a woman aged 18-29 years in good health.

This clonotype was seen at least ten times. The rearrangement links TRBV7-2 to TRBJ2-5; TRBD1 agrees at 8 bases. The CDR3 is made up of 14 amino acids. Germline V gene data show CDR1 as SGHTA and CDR2 as FQGNSA. The V segment lost 2 bases and the J segment 1 base; nucleotides outside the gene matches: 0. DNA for the CDR3: TGTGCCAGCAGCTTACAGGGGGCCCAAGAGACCCAGTACTTC. Its translation is CASSLQGAQETQYF.

This clonotype was detected ten times or more. The chain combines TRBV10-1 with TRBJ2-1; 10 bases are a match to TRBD1. Losses at the gene ends were 6 bases for V and 9 bases for J; bases not matched to a gene: 8. In germline, CDR1 is WNHNN, CDR2 SYGVQD (reference sequence). There are 14 residues in the CDR3. CDR3 in amino acids: CASRTGTGEGEQFF. The CDR3 DNA follows: TGCGCCAGCAGAACCGGGACAGGGGAAGGTGAGCAGTTCTTC.

This clonotype was seen only a few times. This sequence joins TRBV28 and TRBJ2-7; the D is unclear. CDR3 length equals 11 residues. The germline V gene encodes CDR1 MDHEN and CDR2 SYDVKM. The ends were cut back, 6 bases at V and 5 bases at J, with 8 bases in the middle. In DNA form, the CDR3 reads TGTGCCAGCAGGACAAGGAACGAGCAGTACTTC. Its protein product is CASRTRNEQYF.

The chain uses TRBV4-2 and TRBJ2-4; TRBD2 matches 15 bases. Per germline, CDR1 LGHNA and CDR2 YNFKEQ. After removal of 2 bases from V and 0 bases from J, the junction contained 5 bases not matched to a gene. The CDR3 length is 19 residues. The CDR3 region is CASSQPGTSGRLAKNIQYF. CDR3 DNA sequence: TGTGCCAGCAGCCAACCTGGGACTAGCGGGAGGCTAGCCAAAAACATTCAGTACTTC.

This clonotype came up a few times. This rearrangement joins TRBV6-5 to TRBJ2-1; TRBD2 is a possible D gene (5 bases). The germline V gene has CDR1 MNHEY and CDR2 SVGAGI. V lost 0 bases to trimming and J lost 6 bases, with 15 bases between them. The CDR3 is made up of 16 amino acids. The chain's CDR3 is CASSYSRAWNPNEQFF. CDR3 DNA sequence: TGTGCCAGCAGTTACTCGAGGGCATGGAATCCCAATGAGCAGTTCTTC.

The chain carries TRBV4-2 and TRBJ2-7, with 16 bases aligning to TRBD2. CDR3 length: 16 amino acids. Unmatched junction bases numbered 4, after V lost 3 bases and J lost 5 bases. From germline, CDR1 is LGHNA and CDR2 YNFKEQ. The CDR3 loop reads CASSQGTSGGADEQYF. CDR3 bases: TGTGCCAGCAGCCAGGGGACTAGCGGGGGGGCCGACGAGCAGTACTTC.

This rearrangement joins TRBV28 to TRBJ2-3, with TRBD2 matching 10 bases. Trimming at V came to 8 bases and at J to 2 bases, leaving 22 bases not matched to a gene. CDR1 is MDHEN, CDR2 SYDVKM, per germline. The CDR3 is 20 residues long. The CDR3 loop is CASLERGLGLAGVNTDTQYF. CDR3 coding DNA: TGTGCCAGCCTTGAAAGGGGGCTAGGGCTAGCGGGGGTAAACACAGATACGCAGTATTTT.

The chain joins TRBV4-2 to TRBJ2-7; D is possibly TRBD2 (6 bases). The length of the CDR3 is 17 residues. Germline V lookup: CDR1 LGHNA, CDR2 YNFKEQ. V was pared by 1 base and J by 4 bases, with 20 bases between. The CDR3 region has the DNA TGTGCCAGCAGCCAAGCCTTATCTGAACCGGGACTTTACGAGCAGTACTTC. Translating gives CASSQALSEPGLYEQYF.

This clonotype was counted only a few times. The CDR3 loop reads CSARVSTRHQPQHF. The CDR3 DNA sequence: TGCAGTGCTAGAGTTTCGACCCGACATCAGCCCCAGCATTTT. The chain couples TRBV20-1 to TRBJ1-5, with D unresolved. CDR3 length: 14 residues. The germline V gene encodes CDR1 DFQATT and CDR2 SNEGSKA (reference sequence). V lost 1 base and J 5 bases, leaving 12 bases between the germline ends.

This clonotype occurred many times. The gene calls are TRBV10-3 and TRBJ2-1, with D possibly being TRBD1 (6 bases). CDR1 is ENHRY and CDR2 is SYGVKD in the germline V gene. V was trimmed by 8 bases and J by 1 base, leaving 9 bases between them. The CDR3 loop spans 13 amino acids. CDR3 bases: TGTGCCATCGGAGGACAGTCCTACAATGAGCAGTTCTTC. This encodes CAIGGQSYNEQFF.

The chain links TRBV7-9 to TRBJ2-7, with TRBD2 as a possible D gene (6 bases). This CDR3 spans 16 amino acids. CDR1 and CDR2 (germline): SEHNR, FQNEAQ (reference sequence). V shed 4 bases and J shed 5 bases, with 21 bases lying between them. CDR3 sequence: CASSSFRGIGLDEQYF. CDR3 coding DNA: TGTGCCAGCAGCTCATTTCGGGGGATCGGTCTTGACGAGCAGTACTTC.

The table lists this clonotype with many counts. V and J are TRBV5-1 and TRBJ2-7; D is unresolved. Germline V gives CDR1 SGHRS, CDR2 YFSETQ. V was shortened by 0 bases and J by 4 bases, with 8 bases between the two germline ends. The length of the CDR3 is 13 residues. DNA for the CDR3: TGCGCCAGCAGCTTGGACAGCAGGTACGAGCAGTACTTC. It yields the protein CASSLDSRYEQYF.

This clonotype was observed many times. The chain joins TRBV6-5 to TRBJ2-2; 8 bases are a match to TRBD1. CDR3 length: 15 amino acids. Germline V lookup: CDR1 MNHEY, CDR2 SVGAGI. J lost 1 base, V lost 6 bases, and 4 bases had no gene match. CDR3 amino acids: CASSYGTGNTGELFF. The CDR3 nucleotides are TGTGCCAGCAGCTATGGGACAGGGAACACCGGGGAGCTGTTTTTT.

This chain uses TRBV20-1 with TRBJ2-1, with D unclear. V dropped 3 bases and J dropped 6 bases, with 6 bases sitting between them. The V gene's germline CDR1 is DFQATT and CDR2 SNEGSKA (reference sequence). This CDR3 is 11 amino acids long. Here the CDR3 reads CSARHVNEQFF. CDR3 in DNA: TGCAGTGCTAGGCACGTCAATGAGCAGTTCTTC.

V usage is TRBV12-3 or TRBV12-4 and J usage is TRBJ2-3; TRBD1 agrees at 10 bases. The J segment lost 4 bases and the V segment lost 5 bases, leaving 3 bases of the junction unmatched. CDR3 size: 14 residues. The CDR3 loop reads CASSRQGAADTQYF. The CDR3 DNA sequence: TGTGCCAGCAGTCGACAGGGGGCGGCAGATACGCAGTATTTT.

This clonotype has only a few counts. This chain connects TRBV20-1 to TRBJ1-5; D is unresolved. The germline V gene encodes CDR1 DFQATT and CDR2 SNEGSKA (reference sequence). The ends were cut back, 3 bases at V and 0 bases at J, with 9 bases in the middle. The CDR3 spans 14 residues. For the CDR3, the DNA is TGCAGTGCTAGTAGCAGGAATAGCAATCAGCCCCAGCATTTT. This translates into CSASSRNSNQPQHF.

The sample holds a few counts of this clonotype. V usage is TRBV7-9 and J usage is TRBJ2-1; 7 bases map to TRBD1. Trimming cost V 5 bases and J 6 bases; bases outside gene matches: 10. Per the germline V gene, CDR1 is SEHNR and CDR2 is FQNEAQ (reference sequence). The CDR3 is 15 residues long. CDR3 DNA sequence: TGTGCCAGCAGCGCAATAGTCGACAGGGTCAATGAGCAGTTCTTC. Its protein is CASSAIVDRVNEQFF.

The V and J genes are TRBV7-2 and TRBJ1-1; D gene uncertain. Germline V gene sequence: CDR1 SGHTA, CDR2 FQGNSA. Between the trimmed V and J ends, which lost 1 base and 1 base, there was a span of 10 bases. The CDR3 sequence is 15 residues long. The CDR3 DNA follows: TGTGCCAGCAGCTTAGGTGAGGCACGGAACACTGAAGCTTTCTTT. Translating gives CASSLGEARNTEAFF.

This clonotype was detected a few times. V and J are TRBV7-2 and TRBJ1-6; no clear D. CDR1 SGHTA and CDR2 FQGNSA come from the germline V gene. Trimming took 7 bases from V and 9 from J, leaving 13 bases between them. The CDR3 is 13 residues long. The CDR3 DNA reads TGTGCCAGCAACCCCGGGTGGGGTTCACCCCTCCACTTT. Translation gives CASNPGWGSPLHF.

There are a few counts of this clonotype. The V call is TRBV3-1, the J call TRBJ2-1, with D tentatively TRBD2 (5 bases). V was pared by 4 bases and J by 9 bases, with 16 bases between. This CDR3 region has 14 residues. Per germline, CDR1 LGHDT and CDR2 YNNKEL (reference sequence). The CDR3 here is CASSPPSGLGEQFF. The CDR3, as DNA: TGTGCCAGCAGCCCCCCCTCGGGATTAGGTGAGCAGTTCTTC.

This clonotype showed up just a few times. The chain is built from TRBV12-3 or TRBV12-4 and TRBJ2-2; D is ambiguous. The CDR3 totals 16 residues. V lost 5 bases to trimming and J lost 5 bases, with 18 bases between them. CDR3: CASSRETRIGTGELFF. The CDR3 nucleotides read TGTGCCAGCAGTCGAGAAACACGGATAGGGACCGGGGAGCTGTTTTTT.

The chain is built from TRBV4-1 and TRBJ1-5; 7 positions match TRBD1. The CDR3 length is 18 residues. Losses at the gene ends were 3 bases for V and 5 bases for J; bases not matched to a gene: 16. Germline V gene sequence: CDR1 MGHRA, CDR2 YSYEKL. CDR3 sequence (DNA): TGCGCCAGCAGCCAGGGCTTTGCAATCCGGGACAGAGATCAGCCCCAGCATTTT. Its translation is CASSQGFAIRDRDQPQHF.

In this sample, this clonotype turned up a few times. The V and J genes are TRBV11-2 and TRBJ2-7, with 11 bases that match TRBD2. Per germline, CDR1 SGHAT and CDR2 FQNNGV. This CDR3 comprises 17 residues. V gave up 3 bases and J gave up 3 bases; unmatched junction bases: 10. The CDR3 nucleotides read TGTGCCAGCAGCTTGTTGCGAGCCACTAGCGGGAGCTACGAGCAGTACTTC. Its translation is CASSLLRATSGSYEQYF.

Ten or more counts support this clonotype. The J gene is TRBJ2-3, the V gene TRBV29-1; TRBD1 or TRBD2 may be the D gene (5 bases each). CDR1 is SQVTM and CDR2 is ANQGSEA in the germline V gene. V shed 7 bases and J shed 2 bases, with 16 bases lying between them. CDR3 length: 14 amino acids. This CDR3 is CSGSGAPSTDTQYF. The CDR3 nucleotides are TGCAGCGGGTCCGGGGCACCTTCCACAGATACGCAGTATTTT.

This clonotype was counted a few times. The chain joins TRBV11-2 to TRBJ2-7, with 7 bases identical to TRBD1. Germline V gene lookup returns CDR1 SGHAT and CDR2 FQNNGV. This CDR3 is 14 amino acids long. Unmatched junction bases numbered 11, after V lost 10 bases and J lost 2 bases. Written as DNA, the CDR3 is TGTGCCACCTTGGGGGAGCAGGGGGCCTACGAGCAGTACTTC. As protein: CATLGEQGAYEQYF. The full variable domain, completed using reference TRBV11-2 and TRBJ2-7, is EAGVAQSPRYKIIEKRQSVAFWCNPISGHATLYWYQQILGQGPKLLIQFQNNGVVDDSQLPKDRFSAERLKGVDSTLKIQPAKLEDSAVYLCATLGEQGAYEQYFGPGTRLTVT.

This clonotype was seen more than once but under ten times. J is TRBJ2-3 and V is TRBV5-1; 8 positions match TRBD2. With 4 bases clipped from V and 3 bases from J, the junction kept 10 bases outside the gene matches. CDR3 length: 16 amino acids. Germline V gene lookup returns CDR1 SGHRS and CDR2 YFSETQ. CDR3 DNA sequence: TGCGCCAGCAGCCGACTTAGCGGGGTAGGGACAGATACGCAGTATTTT. It is translated as CASSRLSGVGTDTQYF.

The sample holds a few counts of this clonotype. The gene calls are TRBV4-3 and TRBJ2-3; no reliable D call. The germline gives CDR1 LGHNA, CDR2 YSLEER. The CDR3 spans 15 residues. V gave up 0 bases and J gave up 2 bases, with 9 bases separating them. The CDR3 nucleotides are TGCGCCAGCAGCCAAGAGCTAAGTTCCACAGATACGCAGTATTTT. As protein: CASSQELSSTDTQYF.

This clonotype was observed at least ten times. The rearrangement joins TRBV20-1 to TRBJ2-5, with D uncertain. The V gene's germline CDR1 is DFQATT and CDR2 SNEGSKA (reference sequence). The CDR3 is 12 amino acids. The CDR3 DNA reads TGCAGCCCCGGAGCCTTTCAAGAGACCCAGTACTTC. It specifies CSPGAFQETQYF.

This clonotype was detected a few times. The chain carries TRBV11-2 and TRBJ2-2; D is unclear. The ends were cut back, 0 bases at V and 3 bases at J, with 11 bases in the middle. CDR1 and CDR2 from the germline V gene are SGHAT and FQNNGV. The CDR3 is 16 amino acids. This CDR3 is CASSLELGYYTGELFF. The CDR3, as DNA: TGTGCCAGCAGCTTAGAACTGGGCTACTACACCGGGGAGCTGTTTTTT.

This clonotype has a handful of counts. The chain links TRBV6-5 to TRBJ2-3; 9 positions match TRBD1. With 4 bases clipped from V and 0 bases from J, the junction kept 5 bases outside the gene matches. This CDR3 has 16 amino acids. CDR1 and CDR2 from the germline V gene are MNHEY and SVGAGI. The CDR3 DNA reads TGTGCCAGCAGTTTACAGGGGGCGGTCAGCACAGATACGCAGTATTTT. Residues: CASSLQGAVSTDTQYF.